These 24 T cell receptor beta chains originate from one sample sequenced in a study of T cells in Graves' hyperthyroidism and ophthalmopathy. The CDR3 regions of TCR beta were amplified from RNA transcripts. Using the HTBI primer set, a first-round RT-PCR was run on the TCR CDR3. TCRdb independently ran MiXCR on the multiplex PCR reads; one entry per CDR3 protein. Of hundreds of thousands of distinct CDR3 sequences in the sample, roughly 14% were seen once. Sequencing used blood. All receptors come from a woman between 18 and 29 years old with Graves' hyperthyroidism.

This clonotype was seen many times. The chain carries TRBV15 and TRBJ1-6, with a possible D match to TRBD1 (6 bases). The CDR3 is 16 residues long. Trimming shortened V by 6 bases and J by 6 bases, and 18 bases separated the two germline ends. CDR1 and CDR2 from the germline V gene are LNHNV and YYDKDF (reference sequence). CDR3 sequence reads: CATSPLRQGSNSPLHF. DNA of the CDR3: TGTGCCACCAGTCCCCTCCGGCAGGGGTCTAATTCACCCCTCCACTTT.

Points on this clonotype: A much larger clone differs from this one at a single base, so this may be a read error. The rearrangement links TRBV2 to TRBJ1-1; D is uncertain. V was clipped by 7 bases and J by 1 base, with 4 bases between them. Per the germline V gene, CDR1 is SNHLY and CDR2 is FYNNEI. The length of the CDR3 is 11 residues. CDR3: CASNANTEAFF. CDR3 sequence (DNA): TGTGCCAGCAATGCGAACACTGAAGCTTTCTTT.

This clonotype was counted ten times or more. The V call is TRBV5-1, the J call TRBJ1-2; a possible D gene is TRBD1 (6 bases). Germline CDR1 SGHRS, CDR2 YFSETQ. Trimming pared 0 bases from V and 4 bases from J, leaving 10 bases between. The CDR3 covers 14 residues. CDR3: CASSLDQGSYGYTF. The CDR3 DNA follows: TGCGCCAGCAGCTTGGATCAGGGGAGCTATGGCTACACCTTC.

This clonotype was observed at least ten times. J is TRBJ1-6 and V is TRBV7-2, with no clear D. V lost 1 base and J lost 9, with 4 bases in between. This CDR3 contains 12 residues. Germline V CDR1 and CDR2: SGHTA, FQGNSA. DNA for the CDR3: TGTGCCAGCAGCTTAGGCGTTTCACCCCTCCACTTT. Protein: CASSLGVSPLHF.

The V call is TRBV7-9, the J call TRBJ1-1; no definite D call. Trimming cost V 1 base and J 1 base, with 7 bases left between them. CDR3 size: 14 residues. Germline assignment: CDR1 SEHNR and CDR2 FQNEAQ (reference sequence). This CDR3 reads CASSLVKGNTEAFF. CDR3 nucleotides: TGTGCCAGCAGCTTAGTAAAGGGGAACACTGAAGCTTTCTTT.

In this sample, this clonotype turned up many times. J is TRBJ2-7 and V is TRBV30; D is perhaps TRBD2 (6 bases). Trimming removed 0 bases from V and 3 bases from J, with 15 bases in between. The CDR3 is 15 amino acids. Per germline, CDR1 GTSNPN and CDR2 SVGIG (reference sequence). This chain's CDR3 is CAWSVHRRGNYEQYF. The CDR3 nucleotides are TGTGCCTGGAGTGTACATCGGCGGGGAAACTACGAGCAGTACTTC.

The table lists this clonotype with many counts. This chain links TRBV3-1 with TRBJ2-1; D is unresolved. CDR1 and CDR2 from the germline V gene are LGHDT and YNNKEL (reference sequence). V was shortened by 4 bases and J by 3 bases, with 7 bases between the two germline ends. The CDR3 runs to 13 residues. In DNA, the CDR3 is TGTGCCAGCAGCCCTCCAGGCTACAATGAGCAGTTCTTC. It translates to CASSPPGYNEQFF.

The rearrangement uses TRBV3-1 and TRBJ2-1, with 10 nucleotides matching TRBD2. Germline loops: CDR1 LGHDT, CDR2 YNNKEL (reference sequence). V gave up 1 base and J gave up 7 bases; unmatched junction bases: 10. The CDR3 runs 17 residues. CDR3 protein: CASSQGSLAGDRNEQFF. DNA for the CDR3: TGTGCCAGCAGCCAAGGTAGTCTAGCGGGAGATAGAAATGAGCAGTTCTTC.

This clonotype was seen only a few times. V is TRBV6-5 and J is TRBJ2-7; perhaps TRBD2 as D (6 bases). The germline gives CDR1 MNHEY, CDR2 SVGAGI. The CDR3 sequence is 14 residues long. With 0 bases removed from V and 6 bases from J, the gap between germline ends came to 12 bases. The CDR3 is CASSYSLFGSEQYF. CDR3 coding DNA: TGTGCCAGCAGTTACTCTCTTTTCGGGAGCGAGCAGTACTTC.

This chain joins TRBV9 and TRBJ1-6; D may be TRBD1 (5 bases). This CDR3 comprises 16 residues. With 0 bases removed from V and 2 bases from J, the gap between germline ends came to 9 bases. CDR1 is SGDLS and CDR2 is YYNGEE in the germline V gene. CDR3 DNA sequence: TGTGCCAGCAGCGTAGCTTCGGGGGCCTATAATTCACCCCTCCACTTT. Its translation: CASSVASGAYNSPLHF.

This clonotype occurred many times. The gene calls are TRBV9 and TRBJ2-5, with D possibly being TRBD2 (5 bases). This CDR3 has 12 residues. V was cut by 2 bases and J by 7 bases, with 9 bases left in between. Germline CDR1 reads SGDLS; CDR2 reads YYNGEE. The CDR3 DNA sequence: TGTGCCAGCAGCGTGGAAGGGAGGACCCAGTACTTC. It encodes CASSVEGRTQYF.

The chain couples TRBV19 to TRBJ1-5, with D perhaps matching TRBD1 (5 bases). Germline CDR1 is LNHDA and CDR2 is SQIVND (reference sequence). The length of the CDR3 is 15 residues. The V and J ends lost 5 bases and 6 bases respectively, with 17 bases between them. The CDR3 sequence is CASSFYSGPGQPQHF. The CDR3, as DNA: TGTGCCAGTAGTTTCTATTCAGGGCCGGGTCAGCCCCAGCATTTT.

This clonotype was seen a few times. The chain is built from TRBV9 and TRBJ1-5; perhaps TRBD1 as D (5 bases). Germline assignment: CDR1 SGDLS and CDR2 YYNGEE. Trimming left V 0 bases short and J 7 bases short, with 14 bases between. The CDR3 spans 15 residues. CDR3 loop: CASSVAAGVGQPQHF. CDR3 nucleotide sequence: TGTGCCAGCAGCGTAGCTGCGGGGGTAGGGCAGCCCCAGCATTTT. The whole variable domain, filled in from reference TRBV9 and TRBJ1-5, reads DSGVTQTPKHLITATGQRVTLRCSPRSGDLSVYWYQQSLDQGLQFLIQYYNGEERAKGNILERFSAQQFPDLHSELNLSSLELGDSALYFCASSVAAGVGQPQHFGDGTRLSIL.

CDR3 amino acids: CAIREAGGPQETQYF. The DNA for the CDR3 is TGTGCCATCAGGGAAGCGGGGGGACCTCAAGAGACCCAGTACTTC. This rearrangement joins TRBV10-3 to TRBJ2-5, with 9 positions matching TRBD2. The ends lost 6 bases at V and 2 bases at J; junction bases unmatched: 7. Germline CDR1 and CDR2: ENHRY and SYGVKD. The CDR3 runs 15 residues.

This clonotype showed up many times. The chain links TRBV30 to TRBJ2-1; no clear D. Between the trimmed V and J ends, which lost 2 bases and 8 bases, there was a span of 10 bases. The CDR3 length is 12 residues. CDR1 and CDR2 (germline): GTSNPN, SVGIG (reference sequence). The CDR3 DNA is TGTGCCTGGAGTTCCCAGTGGGATGAGCAGTTCTTC. Translating it yields CAWSSQWDEQFF.

This clonotype was seen a handful of times. V usage is TRBV18 and J usage is TRBJ2-3, with TRBD2 matching over 9 bases. The junction had 12 bases not matched to a gene; V was cut back by 1 base and J by 1 base. Germline V gene data show CDR1 as KGHSH and CDR2 as LQKENI. The CDR3 extends over 19 amino acids. This chain's CDR3 is CASSPQEAGGHLGTDTQYF. The CDR3 nucleotides are TGTGCCAGCTCACCACAGGAAGCGGGGGGCCATCTTGGCACAGATACGCAGTATTTT. Based on the CDR3 plus reference TRBV18 and TRBJ2-3, the full variable domain is NAGVMQNPRHLVRRRGQEARLRCSPMKGHSHVYWYRQLPEEGLKFMVYLQKENIIDESGMPKERFSAEFPKEGPSILRIQQVVRGDSAAYFCASSPQEAGGHLGTDTQYFGPGTRLTVL.

There are many counts of this clonotype. The rearrangement links TRBV9 to TRBJ2-2, with a possible D match to TRBD2 (6 bases). CDR1 and CDR2 from the germline V gene are SGDLS and YYNGEE. The CDR3 is 16 amino acids. V lost 1 base and J lost 4, with 14 bases in between. CDR3 amino acids: CASSVTAGRATGELFF. CDR3 DNA sequence: TGTGCCAGCAGCGTAACGGCGGGACGCGCCACCGGGGAGCTGTTTTTT.

This clonotype was counted between two and nine times. The chain is built from TRBV20-1 and TRBJ1-1; D possibly corresponds to TRBD1 (6 bases). Germline V gene lookup returns CDR1 DFQATT and CDR2 SNEGSKA (reference sequence). CDR3 size: 14 residues. V was clipped by 1 base and J by 7 bases, with 16 bases between them. CDR3 residues: CSARGPTGYGEAFF. CDR3 nucleotides: TGCAGTGCTAGAGGTCCTACAGGGTACGGTGAAGCTTTCTTT.

This clonotype has at least ten counts. The rearrangement links TRBV2 to TRBJ1-5; D gene unclear. CDR1 is SNHLY, CDR2 FYNNEI, per germline. V lost 0 bases, J lost 5 bases, and 11 bases lay in between. This CDR3 comprises 15 residues. The CDR3 region has the DNA TGTGCCAGCAGTGAAGCGCTTCGGAGGCATCAGCCCCAGCATTTT. Translated, it gives CASSEALRRHQPQHF.

This clonotype occurred once. V gene TRBV13 combines with J gene TRBJ1-2; 9 bases fit TRBD1. The germline V gene has CDR1 PRHDT and CDR2 FYEKMQ (reference sequence). V lost 4 bases and J lost 6; bases outside the gene matches: 6. The CDR3 covers 14 residues. The CDR3 sequence: CASSSPGQGDGYTF. The CDR3 DNA follows: TGTGCCAGCAGCTCGCCGGGACAGGGTGATGGCTACACCTTC.

There are a few counts of this clonotype. This chain links TRBV5-1 with TRBJ1-1; D might be TRBD1 (6 bases). The CDR3 is made up of 15 amino acids. V was pared by 5 bases and J by 0 bases, with 14 bases between. Germline lookup yields CDR1 SGHRS and CDR2 YFSETQ. CDR3 residues: CASSPDSPLNTEAFF. DNA for the CDR3: TGCGCCAGCAGTCCGGACAGCCCTCTGAACACTGAAGCTTTCTTT.

J is TRBJ2-5 and V is TRBV5-1; the match to TRBD2 covers 8 bases. This CDR3 has 16 residues. Germline CDR1 is SGHRS and CDR2 is YFSETQ. Trimming at V came to 0 bases and at J to 5 bases, leaving 9 bases not matched to a gene. The CDR3 loop is CASSLADRGGHETQYF. The DNA of the CDR3 is TGCGCCAGCAGCTTGGCGGACCGGGGGGGACACGAGACCCAGTACTTC.

This clonotype was recorded many times. This chain joins TRBV18 and TRBJ2-7, with D tentatively TRBD2 (5 bases). V gave up 2 bases and J gave up 2 bases, with 10 bases separating them. Germline loops: CDR1 KGHSH, CDR2 LQKENI. The CDR3 loop spans 14 amino acids. The CDR3 nucleotides are TGTGCCAGCTCACCAGGGGTTAGCGCCTACGAGCAGTACTTC. Translated: CASSPGVSAYEQYF.

This clonotype was counted ten times or more. The chain combines TRBV28 with TRBJ2-3, with 12 bases fitting TRBD2. CDR1 and CDR2 from the germline V gene are MDHEN and SYDVKM. Unmatched junction bases numbered 5, after V lost 7 bases and J lost 3 bases. The CDR3 sequence is 15 residues long. CDR3 region: CASTLGLAGTDTQYF. DNA for the CDR3: TGTGCCAGCACCCTCGGACTAGCGGGGACAGATACGCAGTATTTT.